This TCR beta chain was sequenced for a study of blood T cell repertoires in COVID-19. Overall study context: The United States, Italy and Spain supplied acute and convalescent COVID-19 samples.

The germline gives CDR1 LNHDA, CDR2 SQIVND (reference sequence). With 5 bases clipped from V and 0 bases from J, the junction kept 7 bases outside the gene matches. This CDR3 region has 17 residues. This clone was counted a single time. How the authors handled the data: Estimated nucleated cell counts came from reference gene primer amplification. Repertoires were generated with immunoSEQ multiplex PCR, while TCRdb's copy carries only in-frame clones and drops some. V and J calls plus clone size are reproduced from that table; the DNA served to infer D and trimming. The sample has 300,000 to 450,000 clones; 89% are singletons.

The sequenced sample consisted of peripheral blood. The chain employs TRBV19 and TRBJ1-1, with TRBD1 matching 12 bases. This TCR was recovered from a woman aged 60-75 years with COVID-19, enrolled during active disease. CDR3 nucleotide sequence: TGTGCCAGTAGTTCCGGGACAGGGGGCATCGTGAACACTGAAGCTTTCTTT. This encodes CASSSGTGGIVNTEAFF.